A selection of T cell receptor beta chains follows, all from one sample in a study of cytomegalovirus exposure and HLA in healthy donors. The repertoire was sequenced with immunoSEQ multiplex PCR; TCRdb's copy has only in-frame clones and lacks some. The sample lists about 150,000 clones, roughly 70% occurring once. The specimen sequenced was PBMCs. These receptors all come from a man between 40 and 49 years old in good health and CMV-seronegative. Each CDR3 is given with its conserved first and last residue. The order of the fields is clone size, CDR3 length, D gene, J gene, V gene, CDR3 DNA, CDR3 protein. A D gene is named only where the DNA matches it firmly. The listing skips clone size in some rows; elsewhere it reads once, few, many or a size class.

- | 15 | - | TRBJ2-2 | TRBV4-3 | TGCGCCAGCAGCCAAGGAGGAGGGCAGGGAAGGGAGCTGTTTTTT | CASSQGGGQGRELFF
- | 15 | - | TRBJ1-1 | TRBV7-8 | TGTGCCAGCAGCCCAGAGACAGTTATGAACACTGAAGCTTTCTTT | CASSPETVMNTEAFF
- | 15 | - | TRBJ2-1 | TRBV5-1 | TGCGCCAGCAGCGCCCTATCAGGCTCCTACAATGAGCAGTTCTTC | CASSALSGSYNEQFF
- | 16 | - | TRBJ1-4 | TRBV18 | TGTGCCAGCTCACCAGGAACATCAGACTATAATGAAAAACTGTTTTTT | CASSPGTSDYNEKLFF
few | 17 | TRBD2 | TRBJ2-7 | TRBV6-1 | TGTGCCAGCAGTGACGTGGGACTAGCGGGGGTTGGTTACGAGCAGTACTTC | CASSDVGLAGVGYEQYF
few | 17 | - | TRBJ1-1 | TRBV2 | TGTGCCAGCAGGAAGCCCCCGGCGGGTCGTTGGAACACTGAAGCTTTCTTT | CASRKPPAGRWNTEAFF
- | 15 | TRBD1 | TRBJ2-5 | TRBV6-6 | TGTGCCAGCAGAACCGGACAGGGTGGTTTAGAGACCCAGTACTTC | CASRTGQGGLETQYF
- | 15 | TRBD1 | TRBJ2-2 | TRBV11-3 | TGTGCCAGCAGCCTTGGGACAGCGAACACCGGGGAGCTGTTTTTT | CASSLGTANTGELFF
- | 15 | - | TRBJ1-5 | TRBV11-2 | TGTGCCAGCAGCTTAACCAGCAGGAGCAATCAGCCCCAGCATTTT | CASSLTSRSNQPQHF
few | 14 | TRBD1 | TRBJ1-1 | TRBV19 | TGTGCCAGTGACTCGACAGGGGGGAACACTGAAGCTTTCTTT | CASDSTGGNTEAFF
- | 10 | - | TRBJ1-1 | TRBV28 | TGTGCCAGCACTCGGTATGAAGCTTTCTTT | CASTRYEAFF
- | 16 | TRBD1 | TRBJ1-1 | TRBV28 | TGTGCCAGCAGTGCCGGGACAGGGCCCTTACACACTGAAGCTTTCTTT | CASSAGTGPLHTEAFF
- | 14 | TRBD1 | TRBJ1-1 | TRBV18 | TGTGCCAGCTCACCGGACCAGGGGGCGGGTGAAGCTTTCTTT | CASSPDQGAGEAFF
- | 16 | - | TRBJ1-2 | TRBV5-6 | TGTGCCAGCAGCTTGTGGGGGGGGCGCCTGGACTATGGCTACACCTTC | CASSLWGGRLDYGYTF
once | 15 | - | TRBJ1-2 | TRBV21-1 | TGTGCCAGCAGCAAAGTGCAGGGTTTAGTGCGTGGCTACACCTTC | CASSKVQGLVRGYTF
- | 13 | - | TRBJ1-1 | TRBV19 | TGTGCCAGTAGTATTTACAGGAACACTGAAGCTTTCTTT | CASSIYRNTEAFF
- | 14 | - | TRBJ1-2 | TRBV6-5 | TGTGCCAGCAGTTATGCCGGGGAGGACTATGGCTACACCTTC | CASSYAGEDYGYTF
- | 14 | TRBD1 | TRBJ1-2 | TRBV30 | TGTGCCTGGAGTGTCCGGGACAGAAACTATGGCTACACCTTC | CAWSVRDRNYGYTF
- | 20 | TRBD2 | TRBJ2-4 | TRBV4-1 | TGCGCCAGCAGCCAAGATATCGGGGCTAGCGGGAGTTGGGCCAAAAACATTCAGTACTTC | CASSQDIGASGSWAKNIQYF
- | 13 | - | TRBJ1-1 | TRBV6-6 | TGTGCCAGCAGTTACAATAGGAACACTGAAGCTTTCTTT | CASSYNRNTEAFF
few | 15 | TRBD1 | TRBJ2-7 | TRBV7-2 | TGTGCCAGCAGCCCGGGACAGGGGGCGACCTACGAGCAGTACTTC | CASSPGQGATYEQYF
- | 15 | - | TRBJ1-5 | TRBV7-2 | TGTGCCAGCAGCCCCGGACAAGGGGGAGATCAGCCCCAGCATTTT | CASSPGQGGDQPQHF
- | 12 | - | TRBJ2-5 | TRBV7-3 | TGTGCCAGCAGCTCCCTACAAGAGACCCAGTACTTC | CASSSLQETQYF
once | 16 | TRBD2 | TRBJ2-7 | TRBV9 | TGTGCCAGCAGCGTATGGGGGCGGGGGGGCCTGGACGAGCAGTACTTC | CASSVWGRGGLDEQYF
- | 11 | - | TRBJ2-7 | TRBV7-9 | TGTGCCAGCAGCCCTACCTACGAGCAGTACTTC | CASSPTYEQYF
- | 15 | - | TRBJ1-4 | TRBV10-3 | TGTGCCATCAGCCCCGGGGGAGGGGTGAATGAAAAACTGTTTTTT | CAISPGGGVNEKLFF
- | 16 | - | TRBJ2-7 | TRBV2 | TGTGCCAGCAGTTGGGGGCTGACTAGCAAAAGTCGCGAGCAGTACTTC | CASSWGLTSKSREQYF
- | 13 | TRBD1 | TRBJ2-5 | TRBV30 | TGTGCCTGGACCCGGGACAGGGTCGGGACCCAGTACTTC | CAWTRDRVGTQYF
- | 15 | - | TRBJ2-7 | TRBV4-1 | TGCGCCAGCAGCCACTACGAGGGCCGGGGCTACGAGCAGTACTTC | CASSHYEGRGYEQYF
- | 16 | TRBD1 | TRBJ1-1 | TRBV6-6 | TGTGCCAGCAGTTTGAACCGGGACAGGGGCGACACTGAAGCTTTCTTT | CASSLNRDRGDTEAFF
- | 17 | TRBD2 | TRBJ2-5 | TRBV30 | TGTGCCTGGACACAACTAGCGGGGGGGATACTTGGAGAGACCCAGTACTTC | CAWTQLAGGILGETQYF
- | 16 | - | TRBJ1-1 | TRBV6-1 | TGTGCCAGCAGTGATCCAGGGGACGTGAAGAACACTGAAGCTTTCTTT | CASSDPGDVKNTEAFF
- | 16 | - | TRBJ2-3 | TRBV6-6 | TGTGCCAGCAGTACGACCACAGAGTATAGCACAGATACGCAGTATTTT | CASSTTTEYSTDTQYF
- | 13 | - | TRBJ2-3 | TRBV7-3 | TGTGCCAGCAGCTTACTCCGTCCGGAGACGCAGTATTTT | CASSLLRPETQYF
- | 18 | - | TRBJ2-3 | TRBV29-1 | TGCAGCGCCCCAACCGGGACGGGATTCGGGGGTGGCACAGATACGCAGTATTTT | CSAPTGTGFGGGTDTQYF
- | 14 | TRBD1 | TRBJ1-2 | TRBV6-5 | TGTGCCAGCAGTTTCGCCGGGACAGGGTATGGCTACACCTTC | CASSFAGTGYGYTF
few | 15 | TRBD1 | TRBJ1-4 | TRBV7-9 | TGTGCCAGCAGCCAACCGGGACAGGGCCATGAAAAACTGTTTTTT | CASSQPGQGHEKLFF
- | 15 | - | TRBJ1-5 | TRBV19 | TGTGCCAGTAGTTCAATTGACACGGGAAATCAGCCCCAGCATTTT | CASSSIDTGNQPQHF
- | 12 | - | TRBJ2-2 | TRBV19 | TGTGCCAGTAGTGGCCTTACCGGGGAGCTGTTTTTT | CASSGLTGELFF
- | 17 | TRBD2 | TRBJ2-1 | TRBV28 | TGTGCCAGCAGTTTGTGGACTAGCGGGAGCTTGTCGGGGGAGCAGTTCTTC | CASSLWTSGSLSGEQFF
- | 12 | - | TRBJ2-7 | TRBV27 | TGTGCCAGCAGTCCCTCCGGGTACGAGCAGTACTTC | CASSPSGYEQYF
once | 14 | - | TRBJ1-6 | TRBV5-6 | TGTGCCAGCAGCTTGTCGGGGTACGGTTCACCCCTCCACTTT | CASSLSGYGSPLHF
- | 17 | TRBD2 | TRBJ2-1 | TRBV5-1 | TGCGCCAGCAGCAAGGGCAGTAGCGGGAGCTCCTACAATGAGCAGTTCTTC | CASSKGSSGSSYNEQFF
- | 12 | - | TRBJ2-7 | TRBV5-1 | TGCGCCAGCAGCCCCGGGAACTACGAGCAGTACTTC | CASSPGNYEQYF
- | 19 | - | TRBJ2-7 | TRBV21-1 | TGTGCCAGCAGCGCTTGGTTGGGTTGGGAGGGGAAAAGCTCCTACGAGCAGTACTTC | CASSAWLGWEGKSSYEQYF
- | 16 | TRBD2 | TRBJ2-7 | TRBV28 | TGTGCCAGCATCGGGGAAGGACTAGCGGGAAGAGCCGAGCAGTACTTC | CASIGEGLAGRAEQYF
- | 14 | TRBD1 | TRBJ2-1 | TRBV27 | TGTGCCAGCAGTTCCCCGGGACAGGCGACGGAGCAGTTCTTC | CASSSPGQATEQFF
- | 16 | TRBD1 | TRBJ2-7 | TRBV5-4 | TGTGCCAGCAGCTTGGGGTCCGGACAGGGCGGCTACGAGCAGTACTTC | CASSLGSGQGGYEQYF
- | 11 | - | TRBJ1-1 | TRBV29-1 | TGCAGCGTTGGGGCAGAAACGGAAGCTTTCTTT | CSVGAETEAFF
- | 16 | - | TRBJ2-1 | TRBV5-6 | TGTGCCAGCAGCCTGGGCCCAACGGGAGCCTACAATGAGCAGTTCTTC | CASSLGPTGAYNEQFF
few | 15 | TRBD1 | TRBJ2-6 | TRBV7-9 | TGTGCCAGCAGCCTGACAGGGGCTGGGGCCAACGTCCTGACTTTC | CASSLTGAGANVLTF
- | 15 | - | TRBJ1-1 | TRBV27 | TGTGCCAGCAGTTTATCGAAGGGGGTCCGCACTGAAGCTTTCTTT | CASSLSKGVRTEAFF
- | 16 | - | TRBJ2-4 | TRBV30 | TGTGCCTGGAGTGTACGGACAGTCTTAGCCAAAAACATTCAGTACTTC | CAWSVRTVLAKNIQYF